Each of the 2 T cell receptor beta chains below was sequenced from the same sample in a study of T cell changes during pregnancy in multiple sclerosis. Profiling relied on immunoSEQ multiplex PCR, and the TCRdb table lists in-frame clones only, not all of them. The data contain 55,000 to 95,000 clones, more than 90% of them seen just once; the ten biggest clones take up 2% to 2.5%. The starting material was peripheral blood, obtained in the second trimester of pregnancy. The receptor set was obtained from a female donor in good health, enrolled as a control in a pregnancy study.

The chain is built from TRBV28 and TRBJ1-1; D is uncertain. Germline V gene data show CDR1 as MDHEN and CDR2 as SYDVKM. Between the trimmed V and J ends, which lost 7 bases and 0 bases, there was a span of 12 bases. CDR3 length: 14 amino acids. Here the CDR3 DNA reads TGTGCCAGCATCGGAGCGGGCCTGAACACTGAAGCTTTCTTT. Protein sequence: CASIGAGLNTEAFF.

This chain uses TRBV5-6 with TRBJ1-3, with D unclear. The CDR3 has 16 amino acids. Germline V gene data show CDR1 as SGHDT and CDR2 as YYEEEE. Trimming removed 4 bases from V and 0 bases from J, with 14 bases in between. CDR3 sequence (DNA): TGTGCCAGCAGCCCGAGGCCTGGCAGCTCTGGAAACACCATATATTTT. Translating gives CASSPRPGSSGNTIYF.